The clone carrying this T cell receptor (beta chain) was seen only once. What it recognizes is unknown. TCRdb itself ran the reads through MiXCR, one entry per CDR3 protein. Of 350,000 to 400,000 distinct CDR3 sequences listed, about 35% are singletons. These data are taken from a study of T cell repertoires in cytomegalovirus infection. Study-level background: Used in the study were CMV epitopes, some recently identified and HLA-C-restricted, others well-studied and HLA-B-restricted. It was the public TCR beta signatures that indicated both CMV infection and matching HLA type. Overall study findings and caveats: HLA-C-restricted CMV-specific TCR beta clonotypes prevailed in the ex vivo response.

Trimming stripped 4 bases from V and 15 bases from J, with 19 bases between. CDR3 length: 13 residues. The germline V gene encodes CDR1 LNHDA and CDR2 SQIVND (reference sequence). This receptor was obtained from a human donor in good health (CMV status not recorded). Some clones in this sample may be carry-over from other donors' samples. This chain connects TRBV19 to TRBJ2-1; D gene ambiguous. Sequenced here: cultured PBMCs, sampled from culture after CMV antigen stimulation. Written as DNA, the CDR3 is TGTGCCAGTAGTAAGTGGCAGTCAGTAAGTCCGTTCTTC. Its protein product is CASSKWQSVSPFF.